This TCR beta chain was captured in a study of tumor-infiltrating lymphocytes in oesophageal squamous cell carcinoma. V was pared by 5 bases and J by 10 bases, with 5 bases of the junction left unmatched. The length of the CDR3 is 13 residues. Germline V gene data show CDR1 as MGHDK and CDR2 as SYGVNS. From the PCR reads, TCRdb called clonotypes with MiXCR, one entry per CDR3 protein. The sample lists about 10,000 distinct CDR3 sequences, approximately 59% occurring once. The V and J genes are TRBV25-1 and TRBJ2-2; the match to TRBD1 covers 9 bases. This sequence originates from a female donor with esophageal squamous cell carcinoma. Specimen: esophageal tumor tissue. In DNA, the CDR3 is TGTGCCAGCAGTTGGGACAGGGCGGAGGAGCTGTTTTTT. Translated, it gives CASSWDRAEELFF.